Described below is a single T cell receptor beta chain sequence and its context. The antigen it binds to is not known. Per-base qualities were not stored, and no clone one base away is much larger. This sample is drawn from a study of T cells in narcolepsy (dated by TCRdb to 2017 to 2018). With respect to the entire study: The study enrolled patients with narcolepsy type 1 or type 2 (NT1, NT2) together with healthy control donors. The study used TCR Vbeta sequencing to track clonotypes in blood and CSF while looking for autoreactive T cells in narcolepsy patients that target self-antigens of hypocretin neurons (hypocretin, TRIB2). On the study overall, not on this receptor specifically: Plots comparing CSF and blood CD4+ T cell clonotypes from the same patient highlighted HCRT-specific and TRIB2-specific autoreactive clonotypes. Some blood memory CD4+ repertoires from patients and controls contained no sequences matching autoreactive T cell clones. According to the report, autoreactive clonotypes were detected serially in the blood of the same patients and of different patients, but not in healthy controls. Patients and controls had similar numbers of sequenced blood memory CD4+ clonotypes, with averages of about 39,494 in patients and some 36,000 in controls.

V trim: 6 bases; J trim: 5 bases; unmatched bases: 10. The germline V gene encodes CDR1 SQVTM and CDR2 ANQGSEA. The CDR3 sequence holds 14 residues, the cysteine and phenylalanine included. The DNA shown is the 42-base CDR3, in frame from base 1. For TCR Vbeta sequencing, memory CD4+ T cells were sorted ex vivo from the peripheral blood of narcolepsy patients and healthy controls. Receptor libraries were prepared by the immunoSEQ multiplex PCR assay. What TCRdb holds here is the immuneACCESS table cut down to in-frame rearrangements. Part of the clones is not present; checked against another copy, under half of the missing clones reflect an unresolved V gene, and the others are unexplained. In this sample the table shows 32,000 or so clones, approximately 82% of which occur a single time. The top ten clonotypes cover about 0.9% of the sample.

The clonotype was recovered from a human donor with narcolepsy. The chain is made from TRBV29-1 and TRBJ2-1, and TRBD1 matches 7 of the central bases. The specimen sequenced was CD45RA- memory CD4+ T cells from PBMCs. Taken with the paper, the label for cell subset or site translates to: memory T cells sorted ex vivo from peripheral blood. Here is the DNA: TGCAGCGTCCTACAGGGGACGAATGACAATGAGCAGTTCTTC. Translated, this gives CSVLQGTNDNEQFF.